The sequence of this TCR beta chain was determined in a study of tumor and adjacent non-tumor tissue in lung cancer. The template was RNA from unsorted bulk tissue. More than 3 cm separated this lung sample from the edge of the tumor. Newly diagnosed lung cancer patients had thoracic surgery in China, August–November 2014, without prior chemotherapy. Points on this clonotype: Its matching antigen is unknown. Compared with germline, one end of the junction differs, possibly owing to a read error.

Study-wide findings and caveats: Tumor repertoires had a smaller top 100 clone share than normal lung.

A modified ARM-PCR protocol with three rounds of nested PCR amplified TCRbeta. A single record per CDR3 protein comes from TCRdb applying MiXCR to the multiplex PCR reads. The repertoire holds 80,000 to 100,000 distinct CDR3 sequences, with less than 85% as singletons. The germline V gene has CDR1 SGHAT and CDR2 FQNNGV. CDR3 length: 15 residues. This clonotype originated in a man in his 60s with small cell lung cancer. The chain joins TRBV11-2 to TRBJ2-1, with D unclear. What was sequenced was distant non-tumor lung tissue. In DNA form, the CDR3 reads TGTGCCAGCAGCTTAGAACCCGCCTACTACAATGAGCACTTCTTC. Its protein is CASSLEPAYYNEHFF.